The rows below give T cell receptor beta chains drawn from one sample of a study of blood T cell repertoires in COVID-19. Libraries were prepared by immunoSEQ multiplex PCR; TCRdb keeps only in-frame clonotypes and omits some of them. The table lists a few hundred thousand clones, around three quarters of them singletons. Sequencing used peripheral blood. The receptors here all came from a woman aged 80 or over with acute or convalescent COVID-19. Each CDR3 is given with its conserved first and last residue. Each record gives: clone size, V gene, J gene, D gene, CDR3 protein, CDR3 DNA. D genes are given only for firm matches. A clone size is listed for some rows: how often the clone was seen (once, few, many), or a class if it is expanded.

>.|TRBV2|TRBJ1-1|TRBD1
CASSRTTDRVTEAFF
TGTGCCAGCAGTAGAACAACAGACAGGGTCACTGAAGCTTTCTTT
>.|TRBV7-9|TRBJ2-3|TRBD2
CASSKLADTQYF
TGTGCCAGCAGCAAACTAGCGGATACGCAGTATTTT
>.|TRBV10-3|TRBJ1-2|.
CAISEAGADYGYTF
TGTGCCATCAGTGAAGCAGGGGCGGACTATGGCTACACCTTC
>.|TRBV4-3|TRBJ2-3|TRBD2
CASSQASLGLAGARTTQYF
TGCGCCAGCAGCCAGGCGTCCCTGGGACTAGCGGGGGCCCGGACTACGCAGTATTTT
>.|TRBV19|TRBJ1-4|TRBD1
CASSPNRGGVEKLFF
TGTGCCAGTAGTCCCAACAGGGGCGGTGTTGAAAAACTGTTTTTT
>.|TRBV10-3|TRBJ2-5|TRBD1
CASTGGLQETQYF
TGTGCCTCGACAGGGGGTCTACAAGAGACCCAGTACTTC
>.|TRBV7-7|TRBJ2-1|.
CASSSLAGQAGGNEQFF
TGTGCCAGCAGCTCCCTAGCGGGCCAGGCAGGGGGCAATGAGCAGTTCTTC
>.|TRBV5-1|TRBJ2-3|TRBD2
CASSQATSGGANTQYF
TGCGCCAGCAGCCAGGCGACTAGCGGGGGGGCGAATACGCAGTATTTT
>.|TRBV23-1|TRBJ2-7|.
CASSRSNEQYF
TGCGCCAGCAGTCGGAGTAACGAGCAGTACTTC
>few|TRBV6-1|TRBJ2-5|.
CASSEARTGEETQYF
TGTGCCAGCAGTGAAGCCCGGACGGGAGAAGAGACCCAGTACTTC
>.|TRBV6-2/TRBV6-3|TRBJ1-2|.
CASSYSEVLSGYTF
TGTGCCAGCAGTTACTCGGAGGTCCTAAGTGGCTACACCTTC
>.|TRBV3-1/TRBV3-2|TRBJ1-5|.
CASSQAGNQPQHF
TGTGCCAGCAGCCAAGCAGGGAATCAGCCCCAGCATTTT
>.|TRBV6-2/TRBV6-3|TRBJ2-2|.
CASSYAGLSTGELFF
TGTGCCAGCAGTTACGCGGGACTGTCCACCGGGGAGCTGTTTTTT
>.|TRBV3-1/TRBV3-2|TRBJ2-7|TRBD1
CTSSQARGTGTRKQYF
TGTACCAGCAGCCAAGCCCGCGGGACAGGGACAAGGAAGCAGTACTTC
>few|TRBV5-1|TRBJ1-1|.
CASKDFGSTEAFF
TGCGCCAGCAAGGACTTTGGTAGCACTGAAGCTTTCTTT
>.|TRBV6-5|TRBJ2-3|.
CASSRPAGQTDTQYF
TGTGCCAGCAGCCGCCCGGCGGGGCAGACAGATACGCAGTATTTT
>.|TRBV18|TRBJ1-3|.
CASSTQQRANFMGNTIYF
TGTGCCAGCTCCACTCAACAGCGGGCAAATTTTATGGGAAACACCATATATTTT
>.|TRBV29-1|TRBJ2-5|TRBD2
CSVGASGSAETQYF
TGCAGCGTTGGGGCTAGCGGGAGTGCCGAGACCCAGTACTTC
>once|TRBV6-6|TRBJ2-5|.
CASSQGLGGTPETQYF
TGTGCCAGCAGTCAGGGGTTGGGCGGGACTCCCGAGACCCAGTACTTC
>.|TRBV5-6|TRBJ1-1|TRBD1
CASSFWRGQGGAEAFF
TGTGCCAGCAGCTTCTGGAGGGGACAGGGAGGCGCTGAAGCTTTCTTT
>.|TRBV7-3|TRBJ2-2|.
CASSTAGPGGELFF
TGTGCCAGCAGCACCGCGGGGCCGGGCGGGGAGCTGTTTTTT
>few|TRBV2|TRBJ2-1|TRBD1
CATDRGVGANEQFF
TGTGCCACGGACAGGGGGGTAGGGGCTAATGAGCAGTTCTTC
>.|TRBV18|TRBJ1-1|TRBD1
CASSPVGTGGAHTEAFF
TGTGCCAGCTCACCAGTTGGGACAGGGGGCGCACACACTGAAGCTTTCTTT
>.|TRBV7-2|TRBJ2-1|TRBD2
CASSLARLADEQFF
TGTGCCAGCAGCTTAGCCCGACTAGCGGATGAGCAGTTCTTC
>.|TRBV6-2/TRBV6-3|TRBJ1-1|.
CASSTGPPGTEAFF
TGTGCCAGCAGTACAGGGCCTCCGGGAACTGAAGCTTTCTTT
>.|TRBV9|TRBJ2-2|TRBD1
CASSVGPGGGTGELFF
TGTGCCAGCAGCGTAGGCCCAGGGGGCGGCACCGGGGAGCTGTTTTTT
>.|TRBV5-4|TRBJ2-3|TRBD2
CASSQLAGGLSDTQYF
TGTGCCAGCAGCCAACTAGCGGGAGGATTATCAGATACGCAGTATTTT
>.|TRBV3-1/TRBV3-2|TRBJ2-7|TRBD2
CASSQGLAGDEQYF
TGTGCCAGCAGCCAAGGGCTAGCGGGAGACGAGCAGTACTTC
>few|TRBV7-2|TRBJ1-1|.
CASSLEAGLLAFF
TGTGCCAGCTCGCTTGAGGCAGGGCTTTTAGCTTTCTTT
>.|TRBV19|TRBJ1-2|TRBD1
CASHAGTGDYYYGYTF
TGTGCCAGCCACGCCGGGACAGGGGACTATTATTATGGCTACACCTTC
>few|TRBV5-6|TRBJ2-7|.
CASSVGFGGPTYEQYF
TGTGCCAGCAGCGTGGGTTTCGGGGGGCCCACCTACGAGCAGTACTTC
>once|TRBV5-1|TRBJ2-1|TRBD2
CASSLRATGLAGAGEQFF
TGCGCCAGCAGCTTACGAGCTACGGGACTAGCGGGAGCCGGTGAGCAGTTCTTC
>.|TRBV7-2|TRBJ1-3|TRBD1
CASSSRTGYGNTIYF
TGTGCCAGCAGCTCCAGGACAGGGTACGGAAACACCATATATTTT
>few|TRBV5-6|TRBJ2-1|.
CASSPRQTSYNEQFF
TGTGCCAGCAGCCCCCGACAGACTTCCTACAATGAGCAGTTCTTC
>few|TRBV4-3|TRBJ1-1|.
CASSQPGTRTEAFF
TGCGCCAGCAGCCAACCCGGGACTCGCACTGAAGCTTTCTTT
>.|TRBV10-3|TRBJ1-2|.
CAISDHNYGYTF
TGTGCCATCAGTGACCATAACTATGGCTACACCTTC
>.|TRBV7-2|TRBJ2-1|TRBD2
CASRGLAPLEFF
TGTGCCAGCAGAGGACTAGCCCCACTGGAGTTCTTC
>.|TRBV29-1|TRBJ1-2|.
CSVETDTNYGYTF
TGCAGCGTTGAAACAGATACTAACTATGGCTACACCTTC
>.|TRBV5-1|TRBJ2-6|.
CASSRGWTYGANVLTF
TGCGCCAGCAGCAGGGGGTGGACGTATGGGGCCAACGTCCTGACTTTC
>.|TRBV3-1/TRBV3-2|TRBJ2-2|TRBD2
CASSQERLAGGPGTGELFF
TGTGCCAGCAGCCAAGAAAGGCTAGCGGGGGGGCCGGGTACCGGGGAGCTGTTTTTT
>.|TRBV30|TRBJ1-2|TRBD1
CAWSVPGTGNYGYTF
TGTGCCTGGAGTGTACCAGGGACAGGCAACTATGGCTACACCTTC
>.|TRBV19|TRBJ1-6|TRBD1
CASSTQGQGYSPLHF
TGTGCCAGTAGTACCCAAGGACAGGGTTATTCACCCCTCCACTTT
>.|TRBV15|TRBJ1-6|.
CATSREGAVLYSPLHF
TGTGCCACCAGCAGAGAGGGGGCCGTCCTTTATTCACCCCTCCACTTT
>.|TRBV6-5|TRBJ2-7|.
CASSRDTLPYEQYF
TGTGCCAGCAGCCGGGACACCCTACCTTACGAGCAGTACTTC
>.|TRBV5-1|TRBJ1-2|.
CASSSGAGDGYTF
TGCGCCAGCTCAAGTGGGGCAGGGGACGGCTACACCTTC
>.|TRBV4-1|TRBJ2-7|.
CASSQDGSGIGSYEQYF
TGCGCCAGCAGCCAAGATGGGTCCGGGATAGGGTCGTACGAGCAGTACTTC
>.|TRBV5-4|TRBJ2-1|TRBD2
CASSLPGAGGPYNEQFF
TGTGCCAGCAGCTTGCCCGGAGCGGGGGGGCCTTACAATGAGCAGTTCTTC
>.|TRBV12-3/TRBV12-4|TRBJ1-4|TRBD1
CASSLGQGAPPIF
TGTGCCAGCAGTTTGGGACAGGGGGCTCCCCCGATTTTT
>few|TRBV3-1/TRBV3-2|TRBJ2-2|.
CASSQQRTGELFF
TGTGCCAGCAGCCAACAGCGGACCGGGGAGCTGTTTTTT
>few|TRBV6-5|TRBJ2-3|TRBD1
CASSPGTGRTDTQYF
TGTGCCAGCAGTCCCGGGACAGGGCGCACAGATACGCAGTATTTT
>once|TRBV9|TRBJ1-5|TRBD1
CASSVEVRTGKRQPQHF
TGTGCCAGCAGCGTAGAGGTAAGGACAGGGAAACGCCAGCCCCAGCATTTT
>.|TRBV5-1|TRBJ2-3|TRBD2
CASSLPSGGPDTQYF
TGCGCCAGCAGCTTGCCCAGCGGGGGACCTGATACGCAGTATTTT
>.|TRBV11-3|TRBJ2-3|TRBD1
CASGPGRGPRSDTQYF
TGTGCCAGCGGCCCCGGCAGGGGGCCTAGGTCAGATACGCAGTATTTT
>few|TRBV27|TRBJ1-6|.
CASSFGGINNSPLHF
TGTGCCAGCAGTTTCGGCGGAATTAATAATTCACCCCTCCACTTT
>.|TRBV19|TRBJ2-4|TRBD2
CASSVSGRAKNIQYF
TGTGCCAGTAGTGTTAGCGGGAGAGCCAAAAACATTCAGTACTTC
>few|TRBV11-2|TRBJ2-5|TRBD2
CASRVNLAGRAETQYF
TGTGCCAGCAGGGTAAATCTAGCGGGACGGGCGGAGACCCAGTACTTC
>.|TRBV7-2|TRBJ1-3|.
CASSSGTLVSGNTIYF
TGTGCCAGCAGCTCCGGGACACTGGTCTCTGGAAACACCATATATTTT
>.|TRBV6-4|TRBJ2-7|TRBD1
CASSDLGTGVPRLYYEQYF
TGTGCCAGCAGTGACCTTGGGACAGGGGTTCCCCGTCTCTACTACGAGCAGTACTTC